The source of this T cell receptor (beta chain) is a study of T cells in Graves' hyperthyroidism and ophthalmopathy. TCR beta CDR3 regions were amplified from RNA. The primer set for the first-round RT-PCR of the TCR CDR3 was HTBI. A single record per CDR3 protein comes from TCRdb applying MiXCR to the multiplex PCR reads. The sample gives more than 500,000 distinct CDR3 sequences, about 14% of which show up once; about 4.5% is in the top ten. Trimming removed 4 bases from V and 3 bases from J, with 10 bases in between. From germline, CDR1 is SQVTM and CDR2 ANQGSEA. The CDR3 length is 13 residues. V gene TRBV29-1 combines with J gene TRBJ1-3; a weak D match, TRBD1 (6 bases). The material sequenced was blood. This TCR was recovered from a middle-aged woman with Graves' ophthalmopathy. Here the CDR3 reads CSVVGTLGNTIYF. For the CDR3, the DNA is TGCAGCGTTGTCGGGACACTTGGAAACACCATATATTTT.